This TCR beta chain was found in a study of OX40 agonist ivuxolimab in advanced cancers. Study as a whole: Earlier anti-PD-1, anti-PD-L1 or anti-CTLA-4 therapy was permitted; roughly 37% had received some. Partial responses were observed in three patients, of whom one had hepatocellular carcinoma and two had cutaneous melanoma. Study findings and constraints: Relative to CD4+ cells, CD8+ T cells on average had more expanded clones. Certain nonresponders likewise exhibited a low normalized T-cell clonal expansion.

Clones were sequenced by immunoSEQ multiplex PCR, and TCRdb holds only the in-frame ones, with some missing. The table includes fewer than 50,000 clones, around 82% detected once. To note about this clone: What it binds is unknown.

In germline, CDR1 is MDHEN, CDR2 SYDVKM. The CDR3 sequence is 11 residues long. Trimming shortened V by 6 bases and J by 7 bases, and 9 bases separated the two germline ends. Sequences were derived from CD4+ or CD8+ T cells sorted from blood, sampled in a trial of the OX40 agonist ivuxolimab. This chain links TRBV28 with TRBJ1-2; TRBD1 is a possible D gene (5 bases). The receptor's source is an adult with an advanced solid tumor such as melanoma, head and neck, liver or kidney cancer. CDR3 region: CASSRVGGYTF. CDR3 nucleotide sequence: TGTGCCAGCAGCAGGGTCGGTGGCTACACCTTC.